A selection of T cell receptor beta chains follows, all from one sample in a study of cytomegalovirus exposure and HLA in healthy donors. TCRdb's copy holds only in-frame clones and misses some; the assay was immunoSEQ multiplex PCR. The top ten clones hold approximately 1% of a sample with about 220,000 clones, 80% to 95% of them seen once. The sequenced sample was PBMCs. The origin of the receptors is a woman under 30 in good health and CMV-seronegative. Both conserved end residues are part of each CDR3. Each record gives: V gene, J gene, CDR3 protein.

TRBV27	TRBJ2-4	CASSQYRLAKNIQYF
TRBV27	TRBJ2-3	CASSSPGQGRTDTQYF
TRBV30	TRBJ1-5	CAWRGPGVDQPQHF
TRBV2	TRBJ1-1	CASSAQHLWNTEAFF
TRBV30	TRBJ2-7	CAWSVRVGGREQYF
TRBV27	TRBJ2-7	CASSPTGTLGEQYF
TRBV5-1	TRBJ2-4	CASSLDTRQGDYWKPNIQYF
TRBV6-5	TRBJ1-3	CASNDRTGAGNTIYF
TRBV29-1	TRBJ1-2	CSVALEAGPNYGYTF
TRBV9	TRBJ1-2	CASSAGGTGVGGYTF
TRBV5-1	TRBJ2-3	CASSYFSGSSTDTQYF
TRBV7-9	TRBJ1-4	CASSFRTGLLGEKLFF
TRBV29-1	TRBJ1-1	CSVEGNSIGLNTEAFF
TRBV5-5	TRBJ1-3	CASSSAGTYSGNTIYF
TRBV28	TRBJ1-6	CASSQTAVALHF
TRBV2	TRBJ1-2	CASSGREDRGQGGYTF
TRBV6-1	TRBJ1-3	CASSENPWALRNTIYF
TRBV30	TRBJ1-5	CAWSVRTGRLANQPQHF
TRBV7-9	TRBJ2-1	CASSRNSGSDNEQFF
TRBV28	TRBJ2-3	CASNLGRNTDTQYF
TRBV29-1	TRBJ2-7	CSVTPGSSYEQYF
TRBV6-5	TRBJ1-4	CASSSDRDNEKLFF
TRBV4-2	TRBJ1-1	CASSQDVRQTINTEAFF
TRBV18	TRBJ1-4	CASSTSGTGEEKLFF
TRBV27	TRBJ2-1	CASSTKTSGRVNEQFF
TRBV9	TRBJ1-5	CASSASGNQPQHF
TRBV6-4	TRBJ1-1	CASSDETGTEAFF
TRBV28	TRBJ1-2	CASSLSYIFGRVYGYTF
TRBV6-4	TRBJ1-5	CASSLTGESQPQHF
TRBV6-6	TRBJ2-1	CASSYSQSYEQFF
TRBV29-1	TRBJ1-1	CSVMTGPGTEAFF
TRBV10-3	TRBJ1-3	CAISETLGQSGNTIYF
TRBV18	TRBJ1-1	CASSQRTGSPEAFF
TRBV10-3	TRBJ2-7	CAISPSGGREQYF
TRBV30	TRBJ2-4	CAWKTGGSDIQYF
TRBV12-5	TRBJ1-4	CASASTNEKLFF
TRBV2	TRBJ2-3	CASSYPTSGTDTQYF
TRBV15	TRBJ1-1	CATSRDGQGMKAFF
TRBV5-1	TRBJ1-1	CASSLARGSSEAFF
TRBV28	TRBJ2-7	CASSSALTSGTPYEQYF
TRBV7-6	TRBJ2-2	CASSPTSGRSYGELFF
TRBV10-2	TRBJ2-1	CASSDTGGSYNEQFF
TRBV7-3	TRBJ2-7	CASSLGPAVYEQYF
TRBV7-9	TRBJ2-7	CASSLAPAGSTYEQYF
TRBV12-5	TRBJ2-3	CASGLPSQGAIADTQYF
TRBV6-5	TRBJ2-3	CASSYSTGTDTQYF
TRBV25-1	TRBJ1-2	CASSVGGYGYTF
TRBV30	TRBJ1-1	CAWSPIRDTRLGTEAFF
TRBV9	TRBJ1-5	CASSPGIRTGNQPQHF
TRBV28	TRBJ1-5	CASSLYRRDRDDQPQHF
TRBV11-3	TRBJ2-2	CASSLGRGTGELFF
TRBV13	TRBJ1-1	CASRRTGAEAFF
TRBV18	TRBJ2-1	CASSPSGARKVKQFF
TRBV28	TRBJ1-2	CASGRRGYTF
TRBV12-5	TRBJ1-5	CASAANSNQPQHF
TRBV30	TRBJ2-5	CAWSRPGESQYF